Shown below are 19 T cell receptor beta chains from a single sample sequenced in a study of technical replicates of blood from several donors. Sequenced by immunoSEQ multiplex PCR; TCRdb stores in-frame clones only, minus some. The table has roughly 80,000 clones, 85% to 95% seen once. The sample consisted of T cells isolated from PBMCs. The receptor source for this set is a human donor in good health.

The gene calls are TRBV19 and TRBJ1-1; 10 bases map to TRBD1. V was clipped by 4 bases and J by 6 bases; unmatched bases: 5. This CDR3 has 14 residues. CDR1 and CDR2 from the germline V gene are LNHDA and SQIVND (reference sequence). The CDR3 is CASSRQGAGPEAFF. The CDR3 region has the DNA TGTGCCAGTAGTAGACAGGGGGCGGGCCCTGAAGCTTTCTTT.

This chain links TRBV27 with TRBJ2-2, with TRBD1 identical over 7 bases. This CDR3 region has 15 residues. V shed 5 bases, J shed 7 bases, and the junction held 10 bases outside the gene matches. Germline CDR1 MNHEY, CDR2 SMNVEV (reference sequence). The CDR3 DNA sequence: TGTGCCAGCAGTCCTCGACAGGGAATCGACGGGGAGCTGTTTTTT. This gives the protein CASSPRQGIDGELFF.

The gene calls are TRBV5-4 and TRBJ2-3; TRBD2 matches at 12 bases. In germline, CDR1 is SGHNT, CDR2 YYREEE (reference sequence). There are 19 residues in the CDR3. Trimming cost V 0 bases and J 2 bases; bases outside gene matches: 10. This CDR3 reads CASSLGGTSGLTATDTQYF. In nucleotides, the CDR3 is TGTGCCAGCAGCTTGGGGGGGACTAGCGGGCTCACAGCCACAGATACGCAGTATTTT.

The CDR3 region has the DNA TGCGCCAGCGGGGGGACGAGTATCTATGGCTACACCTTC. Residues: CASGGTSIYGYTF. The J gene is TRBJ1-2, the V gene TRBV10-2; TRBD1 might be the D (5 bases). The germline gives CDR1 WSHSY, CDR2 SAAADI. The germline V and J ends were trimmed by 8 bases and 4 bases, with 14 bases remaining between them. The CDR3 has 13 amino acids.

V usage is TRBV11-2 and J usage is TRBJ2-7; 8 bases are shared with TRBD1. Germline lookup yields CDR1 SGHAT and CDR2 FQNNGV. The CDR3 loop spans 16 amino acids. V lost 2 bases and J lost 4; bases outside the gene matches: 10. CDR3 protein: CASSLLDLDRAYEQYF. In DNA, the CDR3 is TGTGCCAGCAGCTTACTCGATCTGGACAGGGCTTACGAGCAGTACTTC.

The V and J genes are TRBV9 and TRBJ2-3; D is possibly TRBD1 (5 bases). The CDR3 consists of 14 residues. Germline CDR1 and CDR2: SGDLS and YYNGEE. V was pared by 3 bases and J by 0 bases, with 8 bases between. This CDR3 is CASSAGSSTDTQYF. CDR3 nucleotide sequence: TGTGCCAGCAGCGCAGGGTCTAGCACAGATACGCAGTATTTT.

This chain links TRBV9 with TRBJ1-6; D gene uncertain. The CDR3 is made up of 12 amino acids. The germline V and J ends were trimmed by 4 bases and 10 bases, with 9 bases remaining between them. Germline lookup yields CDR1 SGDLS and CDR2 YYNGEE. The CDR3 nucleotides are TGTGCCAGCAGCATAAGAGGATCACCCCTCCACTTT. This codes for CASSIRGSPLHF.

This chain connects TRBV4-1 to TRBJ1-4; D is possibly TRBD1 (6 bases). The germline V gene encodes CDR1 MGHRA and CDR2 YSYEKL. Trimming took 1 base from V and 0 from J, leaving 12 bases between them. The CDR3 spans 17 residues. CDR3 sequence: CASSQGQDLSTNEKLFF. In DNA, the CDR3 is TGCGCCAGCAGCCAAGGACAGGACTTATCAACTAATGAAAAACTGTTTTTT.

The chain links TRBV5-1 to TRBJ1-4; 10 bases line up with TRBD1. Germline loops: CDR1 SGHRS, CDR2 YFSETQ. The ends lost 4 bases at V and 8 bases at J; junction bases unmatched: 8. The CDR3 is 15 residues long. Written as DNA, the CDR3 is TGCGCCAGCAGCATCTGGGGGACAGGGGACGAAAAACTGTTTTTT. This encodes CASSIWGTGDEKLFF.

V gene TRBV2 combines with J gene TRBJ2-7, with TRBD1 as a possible D gene (5 bases). Trimming left V 2 bases short and J 2 bases short, with 13 bases between. There are 15 residues in the CDR3. Germline V gene lookup returns CDR1 SNHLY and CDR2 FYNNEI. The CDR3 nucleotides read TGTGCCAGCAGTGAAATCCCAGGGAACCCCTACGAGCAGTACTTC. It is translated as CASSEIPGNPYEQYF.

The chain joins TRBV5-1 to TRBJ2-3, with a weak D call TRBD2 (6 bases). V lost 3 bases and J 1 base, leaving 6 bases between the germline ends. The CDR3 has 13 residues. Per germline, CDR1 SGHRS and CDR2 YFSETQ. The CDR3 region is CASSWGGTDTQYF. DNA for the CDR3: TGCGCCAGCAGCTGGGGGGGCACAGATACGCAGTATTTT. The entire variable domain, with the rest obtained from reference TRBV5-1 and TRBJ2-3, is as follows: KAGVTQTPRYLIKTRGQQVTLSCSPISGHRSVSWYQQTPGQGLQFLFEYFSETQRNKGNFPGRFSGRQFSNSRSEMNVSTLELGDSALYLCASSWGGTDTQYFGPGTRLTVL.

The chain employs TRBV27 and TRBJ1-3, with TRBD1 matching over 8 bases. V lost 4 bases, J lost 0 bases, and 11 bases stayed unmatched. CDR1 is MNHEY, CDR2 SMNVEV, per germline (reference sequence). This CDR3 contains 18 residues. CDR3 in DNA: TGTGCCAGCAGTTCCCGGACAGGGCGACTCTTCTCTGGAAACACCATATATTTT. It translates to CASSSRTGRLFSGNTIYF.

V gene TRBV5-6 combines with J gene TRBJ1-1; the D is unclear. This CDR3 is 11 amino acids long. V was clipped by 0 bases and J by 11 bases, with 8 bases between them. Germline values: CDR1 SGHDT, CDR2 YYEEEE. The DNA for the CDR3 is TGTGCCAGCAGCTTGGGTCAAATCGCTTTCTTT. This encodes CASSLGQIAFF.

The V gene is TRBV15, the J gene TRBJ2-2; 8 bases align to TRBD1. Trimming removed 5 bases from V and 5 bases from J; junction bases left unmatched: 1. Germline V gives CDR1 LNHNV, CDR2 YYDKDF (reference sequence). The CDR3 extends over 13 amino acids. In DNA, the CDR3 is TGTGCCACCAGCTACAGGGGGACCGGGGAGCTGTTTTTT. Protein: CATSYRGTGELFF.

The chain uses TRBV15 and TRBJ1-4; D gene ambiguous. Germline CDR1 reads LNHNV; CDR2 reads YYDKDF (reference sequence). Trimming cost V 5 bases and J 4 bases, with 17 bases left between them. The CDR3 is made up of 16 amino acids. CDR3 in DNA: TGTGCCACCAGCCCCCCCCCAACAGCTAATAATGAAAAACTGTTTTTT. Encoded protein: CATSPPPTANNEKLFF.

The chain has TRBV13 and TRBJ2-1, with a possible D match to TRBD1 (6 bases). The CDR3 is made up of 13 amino acids. Germline assignment: CDR1 PRHDT and CDR2 FYEKMQ (reference sequence). The V end lost 5 bases, the J end lost 9 bases, and 14 bases lay between the germline ends. The CDR3 here is CASSIRGLGEQFF. For the CDR3, the DNA is TGTGCCAGCAGCATCAGGGGATTGGGTGAGCAGTTCTTC.

The chain carries TRBV5-1 and TRBJ2-5, with 8 bases fitting TRBD2. The germline V gene encodes CDR1 SGHRS and CDR2 YFSETQ. The trim removed 0 bases at V and 0 bases at J, leaving 7 bases unmatched. The CDR3 runs to 17 residues. For the CDR3, the DNA is TGCGCCAGCAGCTTGGCCGGCGGGGGGCCCTACCAAGAGACCCAGTACTTC. It codes for CASSLAGGGPYQETQYF.

In this sample, this clone turned up once. This chain links TRBV5-6 with TRBJ2-2; possible D gene TRBD2, 6 bases. V was shortened by 4 bases and J by 2 bases, with 15 bases between the two germline ends. Germline V gene lookup returns CDR1 SGHDT and CDR2 YYEEEE. The CDR3 has 16 amino acids. In nucleotides, the CDR3 is TGTGCCAGCAGCCCGCCTAATAGCGGAAACACCGGGGAGCTGTTTTTT. The encoded protein is CASSPPNSGNTGELFF.

This chain connects TRBV13 to TRBJ2-7; 13 nucleotides line up with TRBD2. Germline V gene data show CDR1 as PRHDT and CDR2 as FYEKMQ (reference sequence). With 2 bases clipped from V and 4 bases from J, the junction kept 5 bases outside the gene matches. The CDR3 is made up of 16 amino acids. CDR3 amino acids: CASSLRRLAGGYEQYF. CDR3 bases: TGTGCCAGCAGCTTAAGGCGACTAGCGGGAGGTTACGAGCAGTACTTC.